A single sample gave rise to the 14 T cell receptor beta chains below, sequenced in a study of blood T cell repertoires in COVID-19. The data were produced by immunoSEQ multiplex PCR, yet TCRdb's version contains in-frame clones alone and is incomplete. The sample yields over 100,000 clones, 80% to 90% seen once. The sequencing sample was made of peripheral blood. These receptors came from a human donor in a cohort sampled during active COVID-19.

The V gene is TRBV5-1, the J gene TRBJ2-3; D not resolved. Germline CDR1 is SGHRS and CDR2 is YFSETQ. The CDR3 has 11 amino acids. V was clipped by 5 bases and J by 5 bases, with 6 bases between them. Here the CDR3 DNA reads TGCGCCAGCAGACTTGGAGATACGCAGTATTTT. It specifies CASRLGDTQYF.

This clone was found once. This rearrangement joins TRBV10-3 to TRBJ2-3, with unresolved D. The CDR3 runs 14 residues. Trimming pared 1 base from V and 2 bases from J, leaving 7 bases between. Germline values: CDR1 ENHRY, CDR2 SYGVKD. In DNA, the CDR3 is TGTGCCATCAGTGAGTTGGGCACCACAGATACGCAGTATTTT. This encodes CAISELGTTDTQYF.

The rearrangement uses TRBV28 and TRBJ2-7; D is perhaps TRBD2 (5 bases). The germline V gene has CDR1 MDHEN and CDR2 SYDVKM. CDR3 length equals 11 residues. V lost 2 bases and J 7 bases, leaving 6 bases between the germline ends. The CDR3 sequence: CASSLPGEQYF. DNA for the CDR3: TGTGCCAGCAGTTTACCGGGGGAGCAGTACTTC.

Regarding this clone: The same CDR3 also results from other DNA sequences found in this sample. CDR3 DNA sequence: TGTGCCAGCAGCTTAGGACTGGACACAGATACGCAGTATTTT. This sequence encodes CASSLGLDTDTQYF. This rearrangement joins TRBV7-2 to TRBJ2-3, with D uncertain. Between the trimmed V and J ends, which lost 1 base and 2 bases, there was a span of 7 bases. This CDR3 contains 14 residues. The germline gives CDR1 SGHTA, CDR2 FQGNSA.

The chain uses TRBV27 and TRBJ2-7; D is unresolved. The CDR3 spans 14 residues. CDR1 and CDR2 from the germline V gene are MNHEY and SMNVEV (reference sequence). Trimming pared 5 bases from V and 0 bases from J, leaving 11 bases between. The CDR3 loop is CASSITSYSYEQYF. Written as DNA, the CDR3 is TGTGCCAGCAGTATAACCAGTTACTCCTACGAGCAGTACTTC.

The rearrangement joins TRBV19 to TRBJ2-4; a weak D match, TRBD2 (7 bases). Germline values: CDR1 LNHDA, CDR2 SQIVND (reference sequence). V was trimmed by 4 bases and J by 4 bases, leaving 20 bases between them. The CDR3 length is 17 residues. CDR3 in DNA: TGTGCCAGTAGTACTCCTTTGAGGGGGAGGGAAAAAAACATTCAGTACTTC. Protein sequence: CASSTPLRGREKNIQYF.

The chain uses TRBV19 and TRBJ2-7; a weak D match, TRBD1 (5 bases). CDR1 and CDR2 from the germline V gene are LNHDA and SQIVND (reference sequence). V was cut by 3 bases and J by 4 bases, with 16 bases left in between. The CDR3 is 15 residues long. CDR3 coding DNA: TGTGCCAGTAGTATGGAGCAGGGTAGTTCGTACGAGCAGTACTTC. Translating it yields CASSMEQGSSYEQYF.

The chain employs TRBV6-6 and TRBJ2-1; perhaps TRBD1 as D (6 bases). V lost 5 bases, J lost 1 base, and 18 bases lay in between. The CDR3 consists of 17 residues. Germline CDR1 is MNHNY and CDR2 is SVGAGI (reference sequence). CDR3 bases: TGTGCCAGCAGTCCCCAAACAGGGAGTATATCCTACAATGAGCAGTTCTTC. It specifies CASSPQTGSISYNEQFF.

V is TRBV7-2 and J is TRBJ2-3, with 9 bases matching TRBD2. J was trimmed by 6 bases and V by 3 bases; bases with no gene match: 7. The CDR3 is 15 amino acids. Germline CDR1 SGHTA, CDR2 FQGNSA. In nucleotides, the CDR3 is TGTGCCAGCAGCTTGACGGGGACTAGCAGTGATACGCAGTATTTT. Translation: CASSLTGTSSDTQYF. Full variable domain (outside the CDR3, taken from reference TRBV7-2 and TRBJ2-3): GAGVSQSPSNKVTEKGKDVELRCDPISGHTALYWYRQSLGQGLEFLIYFQGNSAPDKSGLPSDRFSAERTGGSVSTLTIQRTQQEDSAVYLCASSLTGTSSDTQYFGPGTRLTVL.

V gene TRBV9 combines with J gene TRBJ2-7; D unclear. Germline V gives CDR1 SGDLS, CDR2 YYNGEE. Trimming stripped 0 bases from V and 3 bases from J, with 13 bases between. The CDR3 contains 15 residues. The CDR3 loop is CASSVEATLGYEQYF. CDR3 coding DNA: TGTGCCAGCAGCGTAGAGGCGACTCTTGGCTACGAGCAGTACTTC.

The J gene is TRBJ1-2, the V gene TRBV5-1, with TRBD1 identical over 11 bases. CDR3 length: 15 amino acids. Trimming took 4 bases from V and 2 from J; bases not matched to a gene: 4. Germline V gives CDR1 SGHRS, CDR2 YFSETQ. The CDR3 protein is CASSVGTGGNYGYTF. The CDR3 coding sequence is TGCGCCAGCAGCGTTGGGACAGGGGGAAACTATGGCTACACCTTC.

This chain connects TRBV10-3 to TRBJ2-1; TRBD2 matches at 7 bases. Germline-derived CDR1 and CDR2 are ENHRY and SYGVKD. V was clipped by 0 bases and J by 9 bases; unmatched bases: 8. The length of the CDR3 is 15 residues. CDR3: CAISESTGGRGEQFF. In nucleotides, the CDR3 is TGTGCCATCAGTGAGTCGACTGGGGGGAGGGGTGAGCAGTTCTTC.

Here the CDR3 reads CASSRILQGADTEAFF. For the CDR3, the DNA is TGTGCCAGCAGCCGAATCCTACAGGGGGCGGACACTGAAGCTTTCTTT. This sequence joins TRBV21-1 and TRBJ1-1; the table's D call, TRBD1, was not checked against the DNA. TRBV21-1 is listed as a pseudogene. CDR3 size: 16 residues.

This clone showed up just a few times. V usage is TRBV2 and J usage is TRBJ1-5, with D possibly being TRBD1 (5 bases). Germline V gives CDR1 SNHLY, CDR2 FYNNEI. This CDR3 contains 15 residues. Trimming left V 6 bases short and J 3 bases short, with 15 bases between. CDR3: CASSLEPGFNQPQHF. The CDR3 region has the DNA TGTGCCAGCAGCCTCGAGCCAGGGTTCAATCAGCCCCAGCATTTT.